This record covers a single TCR beta chain. What it binds is unknown. CDR1 is SGHTA, CDR2 FQGTGA, per germline. With 0 bases removed from V and 0 bases from J, the gap between germline ends came to 4 bases. The CDR3 has 14 residues. The TCRbeta library incorporated unique molecular identifiers. One entry per CDR3 protein, called by TCRdb with MiXCR from the PCR reads. The top ten hold approximately 2.1% of the sample, which has about 590,000 distinct CDR3 sequences, roughly 13% seen once. This sample is part of a study of T-cell reconstitution after alpha-beta-depleted transplantation in children. Whole-study findings and limits: At one year after transplant, newly produced T cells mostly accounted for T-cell counts and diversity. Several hundred expanded graft clones reportedly supplied alpha-beta T cells about two months after transplant.

Sequences were derived from PBMCs, mostly from graft donor cells, sampled 360 days after TCRalphabeta/CD19-depleted stem cell transplant. This chain joins TRBV7-3 and TRBJ2-3; D not certain. This TCR derives from a male patient under 18 who had a stem cell transplant for acute myeloid leukemia, so the T cells may come from the graft donor. CDR3 residues: CASSLTTSTDTQYF. The CDR3 nucleotides are TGTGCCAGCAGCTTAACGACTAGCACAGATACGCAGTATTTT.